This TCR beta chain emerged from a study of siplizumab effects on memory and regulatory T cells. Findings of the study overall: Memory cells seemed less diverse than naive T cells, which also seemed major contributors to the alloresponse. It was never confirmed that proliferating Tregs from siplizumab cultures were suppressive.

Unstimulated subsets comprising naive, memory, effector memory and TEMRA cells were sequenced in a few donor pairs. The sample holds a few counts of this clone. Its target is unknown. Libraries were prepared by immunoSEQ multiplex PCR; TCRdb keeps only in-frame clonotypes and omits some of them. The sample consists of some 7,700 clones, 60% to 80% of them appearing once. Germline CDR1 LNHDA, CDR2 SQIVND (reference sequence). The CDR3 totals 17 residues. V gave up 0 bases and J gave up 0 bases, with 14 bases separating them. Sequencing was done on a sample of effector memory CD8+ T cells sorted from blood. Subset: unstimulated CD8+ effector memory T cells. This chain connects TRBV19 to TRBJ1-2; D is unresolved. The source is a human donor in good health. CDR3 sequence: CASSIDPRSFSNYGYTF. The DNA for the CDR3 is TGTGCCAGTAGTATAGACCCCAGAAGCTTCTCTAACTATGGCTACACCTTC.